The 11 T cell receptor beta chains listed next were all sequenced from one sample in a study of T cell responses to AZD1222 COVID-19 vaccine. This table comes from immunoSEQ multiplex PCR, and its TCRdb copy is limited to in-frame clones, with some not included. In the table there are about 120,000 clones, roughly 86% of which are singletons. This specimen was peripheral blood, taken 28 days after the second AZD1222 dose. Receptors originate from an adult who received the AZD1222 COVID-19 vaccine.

Here the CDR3 DNA reads TGCAGCGTCATGACAGCCTCGAACACTGAAGCTTTCTTT. Amino acids: CSVMTASNTEAFF. This sequence joins TRBV29-1 and TRBJ1-1, with a weak D call TRBD1 (5 bases). In germline, CDR1 is SQVTM, CDR2 ANQGSEA. Between the trimmed V and J ends, which lost 6 bases and 1 base, there was a span of 12 bases. The CDR3 length is 13 residues.

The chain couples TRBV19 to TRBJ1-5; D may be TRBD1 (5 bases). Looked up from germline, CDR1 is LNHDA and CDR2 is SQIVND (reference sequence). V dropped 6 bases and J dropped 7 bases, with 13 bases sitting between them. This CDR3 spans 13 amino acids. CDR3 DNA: TGTGCCAGTAGCAACTTCGGGGGGCAGCCCCAGCATTTT. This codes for CASSNFGGQPQHF.

For the CDR3, the DNA is TGCAGTGCCCTAAAAGAGACCCAGTACTTC. Its translation is CSALKETQYF. V usage is TRBV20-1 and J usage is TRBJ2-5, with unresolved D. The germline CDR1 and CDR2 sequences are DFQATT and SNEGSKA (reference sequence). The CDR3 length is 10 residues. V dropped 6 bases and J dropped 3 bases, with 5 bases sitting between them.

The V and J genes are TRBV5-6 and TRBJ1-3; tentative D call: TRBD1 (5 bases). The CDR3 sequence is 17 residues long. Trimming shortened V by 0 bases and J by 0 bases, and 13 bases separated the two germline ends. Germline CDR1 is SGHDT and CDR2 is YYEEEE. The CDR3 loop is CASSLAGEGPSGNTIYF. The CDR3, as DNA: TGTGCCAGCAGCTTGGCCGGGGAGGGACCCTCTGGAAACACCATATATTTT.

Written as DNA, the CDR3 is TGTGCCAGCAGTTTAGCGGGGTCTAGCACAGATACGCAGTATTTT. Residues: CASSLAGSSTDTQYF. The V and J genes are TRBV2 and TRBJ2-3, with 8 bases aligning to TRBD2. Per the germline V gene, CDR1 is SNHLY and CDR2 is FYNNEI. V shed 5 bases, J shed 0 bases, and the junction held 4 bases outside the gene matches. The CDR3 spans 15 residues.

The CDR3 loop reads CASSQGDSLNSPLHF. The DNA for the CDR3 is TGTGCCAGCAGCCAAGGGGACAGTCTAAATTCACCCCTCCACTTT. The chain joins TRBV3-1 (or the pseudogene TRBV3-2) to TRBJ1-6, with 7 bases lining up with TRBD1. CDR3 length: 15 amino acids. The trim removed 1 base at V and 7 bases at J, leaving 4 bases unmatched. Germline CDR1 is LGHDT and CDR2 is YNNKEL (reference sequence).

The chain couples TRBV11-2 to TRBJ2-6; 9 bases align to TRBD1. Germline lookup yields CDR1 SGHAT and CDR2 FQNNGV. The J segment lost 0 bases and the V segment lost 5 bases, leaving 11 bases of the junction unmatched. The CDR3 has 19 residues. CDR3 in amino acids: CASSLGQWTGASGANVLTF. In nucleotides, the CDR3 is TGTGCCAGCAGCCTGGGTCAATGGACAGGGGCCTCTGGGGCCAACGTCCTGACTTTC.

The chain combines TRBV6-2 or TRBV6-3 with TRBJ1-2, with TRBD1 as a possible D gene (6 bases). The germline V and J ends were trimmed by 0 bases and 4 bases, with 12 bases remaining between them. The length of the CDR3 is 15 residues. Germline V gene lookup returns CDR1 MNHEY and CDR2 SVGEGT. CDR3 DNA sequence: TGTGCCAGCAGTTACTCGACGGCAGGGGCCTATGGCTACACCTTC. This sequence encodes CASSYSTAGAYGYTF.

The CDR3 nucleotides are TGTGCCAGCAGTTTATGGGCAGGGAGAAACACCATATATTTT. Translating gives CASSLWAGRNTIYF. V usage is TRBV27 and J usage is TRBJ1-3, with D possibly TRBD1 on 5 matching bases. Trimming pared 1 base from V and 5 bases from J, leaving 9 bases between. CDR1 and CDR2 from the germline V gene are MNHEY and SMNVEV (reference sequence). The CDR3 extends over 14 amino acids.

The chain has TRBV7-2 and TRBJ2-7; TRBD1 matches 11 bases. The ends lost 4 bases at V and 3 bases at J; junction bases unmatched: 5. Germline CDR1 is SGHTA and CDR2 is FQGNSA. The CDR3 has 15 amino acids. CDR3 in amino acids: CASSSGTGGFYEQYF. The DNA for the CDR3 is TGTGCCAGCAGCTCCGGGACAGGGGGGTTCTACGAGCAGTACTTC.

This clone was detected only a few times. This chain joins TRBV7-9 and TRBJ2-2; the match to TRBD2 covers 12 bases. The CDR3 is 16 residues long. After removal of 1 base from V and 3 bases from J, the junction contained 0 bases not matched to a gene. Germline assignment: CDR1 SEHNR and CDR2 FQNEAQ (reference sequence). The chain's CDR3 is CASSLGLAGDTGELFF. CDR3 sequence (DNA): TGTGCCAGCAGCTTAGGACTAGCGGGGGACACCGGGGAGCTGTTTTTT.